This T cell receptor beta chain is drawn from a study of cytomegalovirus exposure and HLA in healthy donors. The study's findings and limits: Certain sequence variants were highly shared and formed a cluster, and this cluster was likely a sequencing artifact.

The CDR3 is 15 amino acids. CDR1 is LNHDA and CDR2 is SQIVND in the germline V gene (reference sequence). Trimming removed 3 bases from V and 7 bases from J; junction bases left unmatched: 8. A remark on this clone: What it binds is not known.

PCR was performed using 60 Vbeta and 13 Jbeta primers. This table comes from immunoSEQ multiplex PCR, and its TCRdb copy is limited to in-frame clones, with some not included. The sample contains 200,000 or so clones, around 84% of which appear only once. This TCR was recovered from a woman aged 45 to 65 in good health and CMV-seropositive. Sequencing was carried out using PBMCs. The chain has TRBV19 and TRBJ2-7; 11 positions agree with TRBD1. The CDR3, as DNA: TGTGCCAGTAGTATTTCTGGACAGGGGGCTTGGGAGCAGTACTTC. This gives the protein CASSISGQGAWEQYF.